These 15 T cell receptor beta chains were sequenced from one sample in a study of human T cells and chemical hapten exposure. Noted time point: pre-sensitization, week 0. Documented treatment: therapeutic diphenylcyclopropenone sensitization with weekly scalp DPC. Whole blood, unfractionated, served as the material for total RNA extraction. TCRdb called the RACE reads again in MiXCR, with one record for every CDR3 protein. This sample has about 50,000 distinct CDR3 sequences, with more than 9% found just once. The sequenced sample was whole blood, obtained in connection with sensitization to the hapten diphenylcyclopropenone (DPC). Every receptor here comes from a woman in her 30s with alopecia areata. Some clones in this sample may be carry-over from other donors' samples.

The chain has TRBV4-1 and TRBJ2-7; 10 bases line up with TRBD2. V lost 4 bases, J lost 1 base, and 4 bases stayed unmatched. CDR1 is MGHRA, CDR2 YSYEKL, per germline. The CDR3 has 15 amino acids. CDR3 loop: CASSPPSGGSYEQYF. The CDR3, as DNA: TGCGCCAGCAGCCCACCTAGCGGGGGATCCTACGAGCAGTACTTC.

This clonotype was observed a single time. This CDR3 is CASSLGGGANVLTF. DNA of the CDR3: TGTGCCAGCAGCTTAGGGGGGGGGGCCAACGTCCTGACTTTC. The chain has TRBV11-2 and TRBJ2-6; the D gene could be TRBD1 or TRBD2 (5 bases each). The length of the CDR3 is 14 residues. Germline values: CDR1 SGHAT, CDR2 FQNNGV. The ends were cut back, 1 base at V and 4 bases at J, with 5 bases in the middle.

This clonotype was seen many times. J is TRBJ2-3 and V is TRBV7-2, with D possibly called TRBD1 or TRBD2 (6 bases each). CDR1 and CDR2 from the germline V gene are SGHTA and FQGNSA. The CDR3 is made up of 16 amino acids. V was cut by 0 bases and J by 4 bases, with 14 bases left in between. The CDR3 coding sequence is TGTGCCAGCAGCTTAGCGCTACACAGGGAGGCAGATACGCAGTATTTT. Amino acids: CASSLALHREADTQYF.

The genes are TRBV6-6 and TRBJ1-1; a weak D match, TRBD1 (6 bases). Trimming took 8 bases from V and 0 from J, leaving 10 bases between them. The CDR3 is 13 residues long. Germline CDR1 is MNHNY and CDR2 is SVGAGI (reference sequence). CDR3 protein: CASRRTVNTEAFF. CDR3 coding DNA: TGTGCCAGCCGACGGACAGTGAACACTGAAGCTTTCTTT.

This clonotype was observed a handful of times. V and J are TRBV30 and TRBJ2-1, with D uncertain. Germline loops: CDR1 GTSNPN, CDR2 SVGIG (reference sequence). Trimming cost V 2 bases and J 0 bases, with 11 bases left between them. This CDR3 is built from 15 residues. The CDR3 reads CAWSTTVSSYNEQFF. DNA of the CDR3: TGTGCCTGGAGTACAACAGTTAGCTCCTACAATGAGCAGTTCTTC.

V usage is TRBV30 and J usage is TRBJ2-1; D is uncertain. The germline V and J ends were trimmed by 0 bases and 2 bases, with 11 bases remaining between them. CDR3 length equals 15 residues. From germline, CDR1 is GTSNPN and CDR2 SVGIG (reference sequence). This CDR3 is CAWSVHPSAYNEQFF. The CDR3 DNA reads TGTGCCTGGAGTGTACACCCAAGCGCCTACAATGAGCAGTTCTTC.

This clonotype was found a few times. V usage is TRBV15 and J usage is TRBJ2-3, with 7 bases fitting TRBD2. Germline CDR1 is LNHNV and CDR2 is YYDKDF (reference sequence). The V and J ends lost 0 bases and 2 bases, in that order; junction bases with no gene match: 2. CDR3 length equals 15 residues. The CDR3 region is CATSREGLVTDTQYF. The CDR3 bases are TGTGCCACCAGCAGAGAAGGACTAGTCACAGATACGCAGTATTTT.

This clonotype was found a few times. This rearrangement joins TRBV4-3 to TRBJ2-1, with 9 bases matching TRBD1. CDR1 and CDR2 from the germline V gene are LGHNA and YSLEER. The CDR3 extends over 18 amino acids. J gave up 6 bases and V 0 bases, and 12 bases lay outside the gene matches. The CDR3 bases are TGCGCCAGCAGCCAAGACACCGGGACAGGGAGGAGGATCAATGAGCAGTTCTTC. This codes for CASSQDTGTGRRINEQFF.

This clonotype was detected many times. V is TRBV6-2 or TRBV6-3 and J is TRBJ1-1, with 8 bases fitting TRBD1. The CDR3 length is 14 residues. V lost 2 bases and J lost 6; bases outside the gene matches: 5. CDR1 and CDR2 (germline): MNHEY, SVGEGT. CDR3 sequence reads: CASSYPTGAAEAFF. For the CDR3, the DNA is TGTGCCAGCAGTTACCCGACAGGGGCGGCTGAAGCTTTCTTT.

This clonotype was recorded a few times. The gene calls are TRBV10-3 and TRBJ2-3; 7 bases align to TRBD2. The CDR3 covers 13 residues. After removal of 10 bases from V and 2 bases from J, the junction contained 6 bases not matched to a gene. Per germline, CDR1 ENHRY and CDR2 SYGVKD. CDR3 loop: CANGAGSTDTQYF. In DNA form, the CDR3 reads TGTGCCAACGGAGCGGGATCCACAGATACGCAGTATTTT.

This clonotype was observed at least ten times. V is TRBV13 and J is TRBJ2-5; either TRBD1 or TRBD2 may supply D (5 bases each). This CDR3 is built from 14 residues. Germline V gene data show CDR1 as PRHDT and CDR2 as FYEKMQ (reference sequence). Trimming removed 5 bases from V and 2 bases from J, with 12 bases in between. As DNA, the CDR3 is TGTGCCAGCAGCCCAGGGACGGGACAAGAGACCCAGTACTTC. Protein product: CASSPGTGQETQYF. Filled out from reference TRBV13 and TRBJ2-5, the complete variable domain reads AAGVIQSPRHLIKEKRETATLKCYPIPRHDTVYWYQQGPGQDPQFLISFYEKMQSDKGSIPDRFSAQQFSDYHSELNMSSLELGDSALYFCASSPGTGQETQYFGPGTRLLVL.

This clonotype was observed a handful of times. CDR3 region: CASRGTNPYGYTF. In DNA form, the CDR3 reads TGTGCCAGCAGAGGGACAAACCCTTATGGCTACACCTTC. The chain employs TRBV6-1 and TRBJ1-2, with D possibly TRBD1 on 6 matching bases. The germline V gene has CDR1 MNHNS and CDR2 SASEGT. Trimming removed 6 bases at V and 5 bases at J, with 13 bases between. The CDR3 contains 13 residues.

Ten or more counts support this clonotype. The junction departs from the called germline gene at one end, perhaps through a read error. The chain uses TRBV3-1 and TRBJ2-7; no firm D call. Germline CDR1 reads LGHDT; CDR2 reads YNNKEL (reference sequence). This CDR3 spans 12 amino acids. The CDR3 DNA is TGTGCCAGCAGCCAAGCCTCCTTCGAGCAGTACTTC. This encodes CASSQASFEQYF.

Only a few counts were recorded for this clonotype. The gene calls are TRBV20-1 and TRBJ2-3; 12 nucleotides line up with TRBD2. The ends lost 2 bases at V and 10 bases at J; junction bases unmatched: 1. The CDR3 runs 12 residues. Germline CDR1 DFQATT, CDR2 SNEGSKA (reference sequence). The CDR3 sequence: CSARLAGGPQYF. As DNA, the CDR3 is TGCAGTGCTAGACTAGCGGGGGGGCCGCAGTATTTT.

This chain joins TRBV11-2 and TRBJ1-1; possible D gene TRBD1, 5 bases. The germline V gene has CDR1 SGHAT and CDR2 FQNNGV. Trimming left V 5 bases short and J 2 bases short, with 12 bases between. The CDR3 spans 14 residues. DNA for the CDR3: TGTGCCAGCAGCCCGATTCGGGGCAACACTGAAGCTTTCTTT. It specifies CASSPIRGNTEAFF. Variable domain in full (rest from reference TRBV11-2 and TRBJ1-1): EAGVAQSPRYKIIEKRQSVAFWCNPISGHATLYWYQQILGQGPKLLIQFQNNGVVDDSQLPKDRFSAERLKGVDSTLKIQPAKLEDSAVYLCASSPIRGNTEAFFGQGTRLTVV.